This is a list of T cell receptor beta chains from one sample in a study of OX40 agonist ivuxolimab in advanced cancers. Sequencing used immunoSEQ multiplex PCR; TCRdb keeps in-frame clones, though not all of them. The sample lists around 1,700 clones; 70% to 75% were seen once. The sample consisted of CD4+ or CD8+ T cells sorted from blood, taken in a trial of the OX40 agonist ivuxolimab. The receptor source for this set is an adult with an advanced solid tumor such as melanoma, head and neck, liver or kidney cancer. CDR3s include the opening cysteine and the closing phenylalanine or tryptophan. A D gene is named only where the DNA matches it firmly. The listing skips clone size in some rows; elsewhere it reads once, few, many or a size class.

V	length	J	D	size	DNA	CDR3
TRBV5-8	16	TRBJ1-6	TRBD1	-	TGTGCCAGCAGCCCAGAAACCGGGACAGGAATCAACACCCTCCACTTT	CASSPETGTGINTLHF
TRBV14	13	TRBJ1-2	-	-	TGTGCCAGCAGCCAAGGTTGGGCGCGAGGCTACACCTTC	CASSQGWARGYTF
TRBV11-2	14	TRBJ1-1	-	-	TGTGCCAGCAGCTTGGTCGGGGTGAACACTGAAGCTTTCTTT	CASSLVGVNTEAFF
TRBV19	14	TRBJ2-7	TRBD1	-	TGTGCCAGTAGTACCGGGACAGACATCCACGAGCAGTACTTC	CASSTGTDIHEQYF
TRBV11-2	15	TRBJ2-7	-	-	TGTGCCAGCAGCTTAGGCCCCCAGGGAATCTACGAGCAGTACTTC	CASSLGPQGIYEQYF
TRBV6-4	16	TRBJ2-3	TRBD2	once	TGTGCCAGCAGTGACTCTAGCGGGGGGGCCACAGATACGCAGTATTTT	CASSDSSGGATDTQYF
TRBV6-6	14	TRBJ2-3	TRBD1	-	TGTGCCAGCAGTGCCGAACAGGGGTGGGATACGCAGTATTTT	CASSAEQGWDTQYF
TRBV7-9	14	TRBJ2-5	TRBD2	-	TGTGCCAGCGGAGGACTAGCGGCCCAAGAGACCCAGTACTTC	CASGGLAAQETQYF
TRBV9	16	TRBJ2-2	TRBD1	once	TGTGCCAGCAGCGAGGGGACAGTATTTAACACCGGGGAGCTGTTTTTT	CASSEGTVFNTGELFF
TRBV11-2	16	TRBJ2-3	TRBD2	-	TGTGCCAGCAGCCGGATCGGGGGGAGGAACACAGATACGCAGTATTTT	CASSRIGGRNTDTQYF
TRBV6-6	13	TRBJ1-5	TRBD1	-	TGTGCCAGCAGTGGACCCGGGACAGGGGTAAAGCATTTT	CASSGPGTGVKHF
TRBV11-1	12	TRBJ2-5	-	-	TGTGCCAGCAGCGAAAACCAAGAGACCCAGTACTTC	CASSENQETQYF
TRBV19	14	TRBJ1-2	-	-	TGTGCCAGTATTCAGTCGGGTAGGATGGATGGCTACACCTTC	CASIQSGRMDGYTF
TRBV5-8	14	TRBJ1-2	-	few	TGTGCCAGCAGCTTGGGAAAGTTGAGGAGTGGCTACACCTTC	CASSLGKLRSGYTF
TRBV7-8	12	TRBJ1-6	-	few	TGTGCCAGCAGCTTAGAATACGCACCCCTCCACTTT	CASSLEYAPLHF
TRBV29-1	12	TRBJ2-3	-	-	TGCAGCGGCCGGGATTCCGCCGATACGCAGTATTTT	CSGRDSADTQYF
TRBV5-1	13	TRBJ2-5	-	-	TGCGCCAGCAACGGCCTCGGGAAGGGGGCCCAGTACTTC	CASNGLGKGAQYF
TRBV11-2	13	TRBJ1-1	-	-	TGTGCCAGCAGCTTGGAGGTTCTGGCTGAAGCTTTCTTT	CASSLEVLAEAFF
TRBV4-1	15	TRBJ1-5	-	few	TGCGCCAGCAGCCACCCGACAGTCAGCAATCAGCCCCAGCATTTT	CASSHPTVSNQPQHF
TRBV10-3	16	TRBJ2-7	TRBD2	-	TGTGCCATCAGCCCCCTCGCCCAGCGGGGGGAATACGAGCAGTACTTC	CAISPLAQRGEYEQYF
TRBV6-6	13	TRBJ1-6	-	-	TGTGCCAGCAGTCCCACGGGGATCTCACCCCTCCACTTT	CASSPTGISPLHF
TRBV6-6	13	TRBJ2-3	-	-	TGTGCCAGTTCTCGGGTATCCACAGATACGCAGTATTTT	CASSRVSTDTQYF
TRBV6-1	11	TRBJ2-7	-	-	TGTGCCAGCAGTGTCACCTACGAGCAGTACTTC	CASSVTYEQYF
TRBV11-2	16	TRBJ1-1	-	-	TGTGCCAGCAGCTTATTTGTCAGGGGAGGGAGCACTGAAGCTTTCTTT	CASSLFVRGGSTEAFF
TRBV28	14	TRBJ2-7	-	few	TGTGCCAGCAGTTCACAAGTCGGATTCAACGAGCAGTACTTC	CASSSQVGFNEQYF
TRBV4-1	16	TRBJ2-7	-	large	TGCGCCAGCAGCCAAGAGCCCGGGGTTGAGAACTACGAGCAGTACTTC	CASSQEPGVENYEQYF
TRBV7-9	16	TRBJ1-1	TRBD1	once	TGTGCCAGCAGCTTGGGACAGGGGGCGTCTGGGGCTGAAGCTTTCTTT	CASSLGQGASGAEAFF
TRBV19	14	TRBJ2-1	-	once	TGTGCCAGTGCTACGGGCCTAGGAGCCAATGAGCAGTTCTTC	CASATGLGANEQFF
TRBV30	12	TRBJ2-7	-	-	TGTGCCTGGACCCACGGCGGGGCGGAGCAGTACTTC	CAWTHGGAEQYF
TRBV7-8	18	TRBJ2-7	-	-	TGTGCCAGCAGCTCCCTCGGAACGGGGCAGCAAATCTCCTACGAGCAGTACTTC	CASSSLGTGQQISYEQYF
TRBV4-1	17	TRBJ2-3	-	-	TGCGCCAGCAGCCACCAACCCTCCTTAGGGGATCAAGATACGCAGTATTTT	CASSHQPSLGDQDTQYF
TRBV29-1	12	TRBJ1-1	-	-	TGCAGCGTTGGGAGGGGGAACACTGAAGCTTTCTTT	CSVGRGNTEAFF
TRBV19	11	TRBJ2-7	-	large	TGTGCCAGTAGTCACCGCTACGAGCAGTACTTC	CASSHRYEQYF
TRBV5-1	15	TRBJ2-7	TRBD2	-	TGCGCCAGCAGCCAACTAGCGGTGGGAGGCAAGGGGCAGTACTTC	CASSQLAVGGKGQYF
TRBV7-3	14	TRBJ1-1	-	-	TGTGCCAGCAGCCCCGGGACAACGAACACTGAAGCTTTCTTT	CASSPGTTNTEAFF
TRBV5-1	16	TRBJ1-6	-	once	TGCGCCAGCAGCCCCTTTAGTCCAGGGCTGAATTCACCCCTCCACTTT	CASSPFSPGLNSPLHF
TRBV28	15	TRBJ2-7	TRBD2	-	TGTGCCAGCACCCCAACTAGCGGGGTCACCTACGAGCAGTACTTC	CASTPTSGVTYEQYF
TRBV19	17	TRBJ1-6	TRBD1	large	TGTGCCAGTAGCTCCATACGCCAGGGGGCGCGGAATTCACCCCTCCACTTT	CASSSIRQGARNSPLHF
TRBV4-1	14	TRBJ1-1	-	-	TGCGCCAGCAGCCTACTTTCCGGGGTCGCTGAAGCTTTCTTT	CASSLLSGVAEAFF
TRBV5-1	12	TRBJ2-5	-	-	TGCGCCAGCAGAAAGGGCCAAGAGACCCAGTACTTC	CASRKGQETQYF
TRBV13	15	TRBJ2-7	TRBD1	-	TGTGCCAGCAGCGTAGGACAGGGCCTAGCCTACGAGCAGTACTTC	CASSVGQGLAYEQYF
TRBV30	13	TRBJ2-3	TRBD2	-	TGTGCCTGGAGGCGCGGGGGGGCTGATACGCAGTATTTT	CAWRRGGADTQYF
TRBV11-2	14	TRBJ2-7	TRBD2	-	TGTGCCAGCAGCTTCGGGACTACGGGTTACGAGCAGTACTTC	CASSFGTTGYEQYF
TRBV19	15	TRBJ2-5	TRBD2	once	TGTGCCAGTAGTAGTTTGGCGGGGGAAGGGAAGACCCAGTACTTC	CASSSLAGEGKTQYF
TRBV9	16	TRBJ2-7	-	-	TGTGCCAGCAGCCCTCCCGGGGGGCCCCCAACCTACGAGCAGTACTTC	CASSPPGGPPTYEQYF
TRBV5-7	14	TRBJ2-4	TRBD1	-	TGTGCCAGCAGAGCTTGGACAGGGAAAAACATTCAGTACTTC	CASRAWTGKNIQYF
TRBV7-9	16	TRBJ2-1	-	large	TGTGCCAGCAGCTTAGCTGCAGCCGGATTCTACAATGAGCAGTTCTTC	CASSLAAAGFYNEQFF
TRBV5-6	13	TRBJ1-2	-	-	TGTGCCAGCAGCTTGGTTTCCAACTATGGCTACACCTTC	CASSLVSNYGYTF
TRBV10-2	13	TRBJ1-1	-	-	TGCGCCAGCAGTGAGAGGGTTCCCCCTGAAGCTTTCTTT	CASSERVPPEAFF
TRBV7-9	14	TRBJ2-1	TRBD1	-	TGTGCCAGCAGCCCATCCCGGGACAGGGGGCAGCAGTTCTTC	CASSPSRDRGQQFF
TRBV4-2	11	TRBJ2-7	-	-	TGTGCCAGCAGCTTGGGTCGCGAGCAGTACTTC	CASSLGREQYF
TRBV6-9	15	TRBJ2-7	-	-	TGTGCCAGCAGGTCCGGGAGCGCCGGTCTGTACGAGCAGTACTTC	CASRSGSAGLYEQYF
TRBV6-1	15	TRBJ2-5	-	-	TGTGCCAGCAGCGCTAGGGTTCAAACGGGGGAGACCCAGTACTTC	CASSARVQTGETQYF
TRBV5-4	15	TRBJ2-3	TRBD2	-	TGTGCCAGCAGCTTCCAGCGGGGGAGCACAGATACGCAGTATTTT	CASSFQRGSTDTQYF
TRBV2	14	TRBJ1-5	TRBD1	-	TGTGCCAGCAGCCCGGGACAGACTAGCCAGCCCCAGCATTTT	CASSPGQTSQPQHF